This TCR beta chain comes out of a study of blood T cell repertoires in COVID-19. Sequenced by immunoSEQ multiplex PCR; TCRdb stores in-frame clones only, minus some. Of approximately 300,000 clones listed, around 81% were seen once; the top ten hold 4.1%. Trimming cost V 4 bases and J 7 bases, with 13 bases left between them. Germline-derived CDR1 and CDR2 are MDHEN and SYDVKM. The CDR3 length is 13 residues. The sequenced sample was peripheral blood. The rearrangement links TRBV28 to TRBJ1-1; TRBD1 might be the D (5 bases). This sequence originates from a woman in her forties or fifties with active or convalescent COVID-19. CDR3 DNA: TGTGCCAGCAGTTGGGGACTTGTCAATGAAGCTTTCTTT. It translates to CASSWGLVNEAFF.